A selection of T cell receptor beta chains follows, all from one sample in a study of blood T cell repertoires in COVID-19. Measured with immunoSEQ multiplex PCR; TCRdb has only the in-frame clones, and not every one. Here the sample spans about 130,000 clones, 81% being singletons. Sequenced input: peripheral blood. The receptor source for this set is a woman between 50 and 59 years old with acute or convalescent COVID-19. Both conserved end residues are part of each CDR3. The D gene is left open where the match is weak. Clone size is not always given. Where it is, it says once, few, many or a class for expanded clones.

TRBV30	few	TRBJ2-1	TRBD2	TGTGCCTGGACCCAAGCCGCGGGACTAGCAAGCAATGAGCAGTTCTTC	CAWTQAAGLASNEQFF
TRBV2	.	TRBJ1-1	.	TGTGCCAGCAGTGATCTCCAGGCACCGGGAGGGGCTTTCTTT	CASSDLQAPGGAFF
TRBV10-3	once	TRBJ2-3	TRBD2	TGTGCCATCAGTGAGTCGAGTAGCGGGAGGGATACGCAGTATTTT	CAISESSSGRDTQYF
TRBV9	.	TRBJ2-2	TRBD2	TGTGCCAGCGGCCGGGCTAGCGGGGCCACCGGGGAGCTGTTTTTT	CASGRASGATGELFF
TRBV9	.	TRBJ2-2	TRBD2	TGTGCCAGCAGCGTAGAACTAGCGGGACTCACCGGGGAGCTGTTTTTT	CASSVELAGLTGELFF
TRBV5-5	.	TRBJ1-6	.	TGTGCCAGCAGCTTGCTGACAGGCGGAAATTCACCCCTCCACTTT	CASSLLTGGNSPLHF
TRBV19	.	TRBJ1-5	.	TGTGCCAGTAGTCGGCCAGGGGTGGGTCAGCCCCAGCATTTT	CASSRPGVGQPQHF
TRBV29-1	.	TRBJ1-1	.	TGCAGCGTTCCTAAACGGCAGGGGACTGAAGCTTTCTTT	CSVPKRQGTEAFF
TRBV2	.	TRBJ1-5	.	TGTGCCAGCTCCAGGGTTGGTGGCAATCAGCCCCAGCATTTT	CASSRVGGNQPQHF
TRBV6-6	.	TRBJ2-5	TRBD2	TGTGCCAGCAGTTATGGGACTACCCGCGGAGAGACCCAGTACTTC	CASSYGTTRGETQYF
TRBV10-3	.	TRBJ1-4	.	TGTGCCACTCGGGGTGGGCCACAAGTCGGGGAAAAACTGTTTTTT	CATRGGPQVGEKLFF
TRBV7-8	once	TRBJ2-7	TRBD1	TGTGCCAGCAGCTCGGACAGGGTTGACCTCGAGCAGTACTTC	CASSSDRVDLEQYF
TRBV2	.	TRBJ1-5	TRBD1	TGTGCCGGACCGGGACAGGGGTTCCAGCCCCAGCATTTT	CAGPGQGFQPQHF
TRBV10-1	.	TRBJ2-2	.	TGCGCCAGCAGTGAGAGCCAGGGTGTCGGGGAGCTGTTTTTT	CASSESQGVGELFF
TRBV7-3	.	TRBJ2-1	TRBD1	TGTGCCAGCAGCTCGACAGGGTTCTGGGGTGAGCAGTTCTTC	CASSSTGFWGEQFF
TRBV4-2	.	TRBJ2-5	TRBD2	TGTGCCAGCAGGAGGACTAGCGGGGGCCAAAGGGAGGAGACCCAGTACTTC	CASRRTSGGQREETQYF
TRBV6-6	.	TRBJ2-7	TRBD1	TGTGCCAGCAGTAAACGCAGGGGGACAGGGCTCTACGAGCAGTACTTC	CASSKRRGTGLYEQYF
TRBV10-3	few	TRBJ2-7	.	TGTGCCATCAGTGAGAGGGGTCGGTACGAGCAGTACTTC	CAISERGRYEQYF
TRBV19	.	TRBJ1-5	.	TGTGCCAGTAGTTGGACAAGTAGCAATCAGCCCCAGCATTTT	CASSWTSSNQPQHF
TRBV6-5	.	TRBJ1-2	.	TGTGCCAGCAGTTCGGGAGGGGGGAACTATGGCTACACCTTC	CASSSGGGNYGYTF
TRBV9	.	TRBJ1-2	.	TGTGCCAGCACCCTTCCAGGGAACTATGGCTACACCTTC	CASTLPGNYGYTF
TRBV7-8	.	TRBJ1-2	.	TGTGCCAGCAGCTTAGACAGATTTAACTATGGCTACACCTTC	CASSLDRFNYGYTF
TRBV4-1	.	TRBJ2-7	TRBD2	TGCGCCAGCAGCCAAGATCTATTCGGACTAGCGGGAGGATACGAGCAGTACTTC	CASSQDLFGLAGGYEQYF
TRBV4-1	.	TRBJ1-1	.	TGCGCCAGCAGCCAAATTGGGGACTGGCTCACTGAAGCTTTCTTT	CASSQIGDWLTEAFF
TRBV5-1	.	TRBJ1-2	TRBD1	TGCGCCAGCAGCTTTTTACCGGGACAGGGAAATGGCTACACCTTC	CASSFLPGQGNGYTF
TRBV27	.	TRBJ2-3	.	TGTGCCAGCAGCTCTTCAGGGGTCAGAGCTACAGATACGCAGTATTTT	CASSSSGVRATDTQYF
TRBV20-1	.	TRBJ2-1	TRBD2	TGCAGTGCTAGTCCCGGACTAGCGGGAGGGGGTGAGCAGTTCTTC	CSASPGLAGGGEQFF
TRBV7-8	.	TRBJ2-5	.	TGTGCCAGCAGCTCAAGGGGTATCGCAGGGAACGAGACCCAGTACTTC	CASSSRGIAGNETQYF
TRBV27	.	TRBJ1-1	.	TGTGCCAGCAGTTTATGGGCAGAACCGAACACTGAAGCTTTCTTT	CASSLWAEPNTEAFF
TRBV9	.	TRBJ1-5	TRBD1	TGTGCCAGCAGCGTAGGGGTGGGACAGGACAATCAGCCCCAGCATTTT	CASSVGVGQDNQPQHF
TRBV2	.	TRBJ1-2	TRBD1	TGTGCCAGCAAAAGGACAGGGGGCGACGGGGACTATGGCTACACCTTC	CASKRTGGDGDYGYTF
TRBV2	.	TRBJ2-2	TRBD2	TGTGCCAGCATGAATAGCGGGGCTTACACCGGGGAGCTGTTTTTT	CASMNSGAYTGELFF
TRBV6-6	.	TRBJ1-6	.	TGTGCCAGCACCCCACGGGGCTATAATTCACCCCTCCACTTT	CASTPRGYNSPLHF
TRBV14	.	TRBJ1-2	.	TGTGCCAGCAGCCGACAGATACTTAACTATGGCTACACCTTC	CASSRQILNYGYTF
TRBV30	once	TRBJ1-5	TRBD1	TGTGCCTGGGCCAAGGACAGGGGAGGCAATCAGCCCCAGCATTTT	CAWAKDRGGNQPQHF
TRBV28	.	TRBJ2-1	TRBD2	TGTGCCAGCAGTTTCGTACTAGCGGGAGTGGGTGGTGAGCAGTTCTTC	CASSFVLAGVGGEQFF
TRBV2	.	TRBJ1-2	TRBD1	TGTGCCAGCAGTAGTACGGGACAGGGAAGTGGTGGCTACACCTTC	CASSSTGQGSGGYTF
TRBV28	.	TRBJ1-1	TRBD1	TGTGCCAGCAGTTTGCCTACCACCTCCGGGACAGGGAACACTGAAGCTTTCTTT	CASSLPTTSGTGNTEAFF
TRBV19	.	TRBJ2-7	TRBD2	TGTGCCAGTAGTCACGGCTCTAGCGGGAGTTACGAGCAGTACTTC	CASSHGSSGSYEQYF
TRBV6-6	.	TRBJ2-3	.	TGTGCCAGCAGCCTAGGGGCGTCCACAGATACGCAGTATTTT	CASSLGASTDTQYF